This entry features one T cell receptor (beta chain) sequence. The length of the CDR3 is 16 residues. Trimming removed 2 bases from V and 3 bases from J; junction bases left unmatched: 6. Germline V gene lookup returns CDR1 SGHTA and CDR2 FQGTGA. Blood sampling was done at baseline, cycle 4 day 1, and cycle 7 day 1. The sample originates from a study of OX40 agonist ivuxolimab in advanced cancers. TCRdb's copy holds only in-frame clones and misses some; the assay was immunoSEQ multiplex PCR. The data hold 65,000 to 90,000 clones, with 90% observed a single time. J is TRBJ2-3 and V is TRBV7-3; TRBD2 aligns across 9 bases. This clonotype was sampled from an adult with an advanced solid tumor such as melanoma, head and neck, liver or kidney cancer. The sequencing here drew on CD4+ or CD8+ T cells sorted from blood, taken in a trial of the OX40 agonist ivuxolimab. The CDR3 DNA sequence: TGTGCCAGCAGCTTACTAGGACTAGCGCGTACAGATACGCAGTATTTT. This translates into CASSLLGLARTDTQYF.